This T cell receptor (beta chain) was obtained from a study of STAT3 mutations in large granular lymphocyte leukemia. Study outcomes and limitations: In T-cell large granular lymphocyte leukemia, about half of patients showed multiple immunodominant subclonotypes.

Germline CDR1 reads SQVTM; CDR2 reads ANQGSEA. The CDR3 has 12 amino acids. About this clone: Its antigen is not identified.

Assay used: immunoSEQ multiplex PCR; TCRdb lists only in-frame clones, some missing. The table records roughly 6,600 clones, around 60% of them present only once. The receptor's source is a boy under 18 with T-cell large granular lymphocyte leukemia. Some clones in this sample may be carry-over from other donors' samples. Sequencing used peripheral blood mononuclear cells. The rearrangement uses TRBV29-1 and TRBJ2-7, with 9 bases that match TRBD2. The CDR3 sequence: CSAIAGDYEQYF. CDR3 in DNA: TGCAGTGCAATAGCGGGGGACTACGAGCAGTACTTC.